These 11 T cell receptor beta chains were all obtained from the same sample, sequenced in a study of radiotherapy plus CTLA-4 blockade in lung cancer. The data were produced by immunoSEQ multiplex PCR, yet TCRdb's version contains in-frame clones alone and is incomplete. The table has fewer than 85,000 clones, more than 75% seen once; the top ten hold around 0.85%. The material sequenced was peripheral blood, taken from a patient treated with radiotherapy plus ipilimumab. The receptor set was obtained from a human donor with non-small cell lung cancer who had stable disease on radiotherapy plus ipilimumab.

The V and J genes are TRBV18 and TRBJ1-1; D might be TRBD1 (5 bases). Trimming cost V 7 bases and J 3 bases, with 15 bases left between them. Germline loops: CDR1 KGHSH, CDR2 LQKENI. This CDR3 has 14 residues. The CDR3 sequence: CASLRGWGDTEAFF. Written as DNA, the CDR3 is TGTGCCAGCTTACGGGGTTGGGGGGACACTGAAGCTTTCTTT. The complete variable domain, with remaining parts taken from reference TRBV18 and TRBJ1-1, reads NAGVMQNPRHLVRRRGQEARLRCSPMKGHSHVYWYRQLPEEGLKFMVYLQKENIIDESGMPKERFSAEFPKEGPSILRIQQVVRGDSAAYFCASLRGWGDTEAFFGQGTRLTVV.

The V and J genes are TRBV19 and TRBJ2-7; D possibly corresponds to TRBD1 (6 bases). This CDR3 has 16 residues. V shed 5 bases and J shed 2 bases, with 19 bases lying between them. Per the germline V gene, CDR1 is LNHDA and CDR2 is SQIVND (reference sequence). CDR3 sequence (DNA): TGTGCCAGTAGTGGCCTTTCCGGGACACCCACCTACGAGCAGTACTTC. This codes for CASSGLSGTPTYEQYF.

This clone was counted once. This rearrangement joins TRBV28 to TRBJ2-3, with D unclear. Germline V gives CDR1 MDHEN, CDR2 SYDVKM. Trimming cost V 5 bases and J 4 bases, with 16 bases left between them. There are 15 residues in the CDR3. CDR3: CASSPPGNVADTQYF. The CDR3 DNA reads TGTGCCAGCAGTCCGCCGGGCAACGTGGCAGATACGCAGTATTTT.

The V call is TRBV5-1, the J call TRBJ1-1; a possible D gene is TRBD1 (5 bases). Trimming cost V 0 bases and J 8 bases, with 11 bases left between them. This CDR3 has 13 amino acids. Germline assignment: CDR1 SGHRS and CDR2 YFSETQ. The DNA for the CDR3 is TGCGCCAGCAGCTTGGACTCCGGGGGAGAAGCTTTCTTT. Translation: CASSLDSGGEAFF.

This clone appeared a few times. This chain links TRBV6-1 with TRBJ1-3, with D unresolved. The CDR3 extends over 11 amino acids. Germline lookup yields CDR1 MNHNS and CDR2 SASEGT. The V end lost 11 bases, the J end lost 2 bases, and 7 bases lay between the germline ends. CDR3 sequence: CALTTGNTIYF. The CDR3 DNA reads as TGTGCCCTCACGACTGGAAACACCATATATTTT.

The CDR3 reads CASSSRQGVYEQYF. The CDR3 coding sequence is TGTGCCAGCAGCTCCCGACAGGGGGTCTACGAGCAGTACTTC. V is TRBV7-8 and J is TRBJ2-7, with TRBD1 identical over 9 bases. Germline assignment: CDR1 SGHVS and CDR2 FQNEAQ. This CDR3 has 14 amino acids. The trim removed 4 bases at V and 3 bases at J, leaving 4 bases unmatched.

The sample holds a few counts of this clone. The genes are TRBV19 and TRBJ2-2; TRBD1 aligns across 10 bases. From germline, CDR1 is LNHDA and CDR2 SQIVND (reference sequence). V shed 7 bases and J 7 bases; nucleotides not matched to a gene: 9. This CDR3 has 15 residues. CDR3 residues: CASTLGTGASGELFF. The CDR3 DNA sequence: TGTGCCAGTACCCTGGGGACAGGGGCTAGCGGGGAGCTGTTTTTT.

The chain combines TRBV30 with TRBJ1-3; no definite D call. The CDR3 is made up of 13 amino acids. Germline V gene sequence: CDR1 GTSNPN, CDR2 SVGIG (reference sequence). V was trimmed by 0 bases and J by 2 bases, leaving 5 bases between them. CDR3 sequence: CAWSVSAGNTIYF. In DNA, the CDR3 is TGTGCCTGGAGTGTCTCCGCTGGAAACACCATATATTTT.

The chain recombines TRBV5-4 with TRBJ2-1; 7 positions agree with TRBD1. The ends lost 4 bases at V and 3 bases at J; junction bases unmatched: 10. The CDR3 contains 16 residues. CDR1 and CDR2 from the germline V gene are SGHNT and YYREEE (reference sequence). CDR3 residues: CASSIYRGEVYNEQFF. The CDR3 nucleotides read TGTGCCAGCAGCATCTACAGGGGAGAAGTCTACAATGAGCAGTTCTTC.

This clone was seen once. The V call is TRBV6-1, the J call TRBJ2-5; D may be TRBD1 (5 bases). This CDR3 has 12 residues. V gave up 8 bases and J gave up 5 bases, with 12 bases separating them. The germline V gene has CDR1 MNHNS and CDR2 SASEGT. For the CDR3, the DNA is TGTGCCAGCGCCAGGGCAGCGGAGACCCAGTACTTC. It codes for CASARAAETQYF.

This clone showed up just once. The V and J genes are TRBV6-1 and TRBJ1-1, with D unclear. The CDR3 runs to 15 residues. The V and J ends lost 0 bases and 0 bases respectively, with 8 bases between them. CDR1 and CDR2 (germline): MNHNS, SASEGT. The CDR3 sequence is CASSEAGNLNTEAFF. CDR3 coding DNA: TGTGCCAGCAGTGAAGCGGGCAACTTGAACACTGAAGCTTTCTTT.